This TCR beta chain appears in the sequencing data of a study of T cell responses to AZD1222 COVID-19 vaccine. About the research overall: Second-dose schedules of about 4 or about 12 weeks were combined.

TCRdb keeps only in-frame clones here, not all; method: immunoSEQ multiplex PCR. The top ten hold around 1.8% of the sample, which has roughly 160,000 clones, about 89% seen once. Notes on the study in general: Mostly white British, mostly female donors; authors suggested clonal diversity may be underestimated. There were vaccine-associated CD4 TCRs across spike, dominant at 160-218 and 743-854. Spike-specific TCR breadth and depth grew following two AZD1222 doses.

This clone has a single count. Its target is not known. This specimen consisted of peripheral blood, obtained on day 0 of AZD1222 vaccination. This TCR came from an adult in good health.

Here the CDR3 reads CATPGTTVQPQHF. In DNA form, the CDR3 reads TGTGCCACACCGGGGACGACAGTTCAGCCCCAGCATTTT. The V call is TRBV5-5, the J call TRBJ1-5; a possible D gene is TRBD1 (5 bases). The CDR3 has 13 residues. Trimming removed 9 bases at V and 6 bases at J, with 16 bases between. The germline V gene has CDR1 SGHKS and CDR2 YYEKEE (reference sequence).